This entry lists 12 T cell receptor beta chains sequenced from one sample in a study of blood T cell repertoires in COVID-19. Clones were read by immunoSEQ multiplex PCR, and TCRdb kept only the in-frame ones, dropping some. The sample records about 120,000 clones, approximately 80% being singletons. Specimen: peripheral blood. Receptor source: a man aged 65 to 79 with active or convalescent COVID-19.

The gene calls are TRBV3-1 (or the pseudogene TRBV3-2) and TRBJ2-7, with D perhaps matching TRBD2 (6 bases). From germline, CDR1 is LGHDT and CDR2 YNNKEL (reference sequence). The CDR3 contains 12 residues. V was cut by 4 bases and J by 9 bases, with 13 bases left in between. The CDR3 bases are TGTGCCAGCAGCCGTCGGGGAGGATGGCAGTACTTC. Its protein is CASSRRGGWQYF.

The chain combines TRBV11-2 with TRBJ2-1; TRBD2 matches at 10 bases. Germline CDR1 reads SGHAT; CDR2 reads FQNNGV. This CDR3 is 15 amino acids long. V was pared by 6 bases and J by 8 bases, with 10 bases of the junction left unmatched. The DNA for the CDR3 is TGTGCCAGCAGGCGTCCCGGGACTAGCGTCCATGAGCAGTTCTTC. It translates to CASRRPGTSVHEQFF.

V gene TRBV3-1 (or the pseudogene TRBV3-2) combines with J gene TRBJ1-5, with a weak D call TRBD1 (5 bases). This CDR3 has 13 amino acids. From germline, CDR1 is LGHDT and CDR2 YNNKEL (reference sequence). Between the trimmed V and J ends, which lost 4 bases and 3 bases, there was a span of 7 bases. Here the CDR3 reads CASSRGTNQPQHF. CDR3 sequence (DNA): TGTGCCAGCAGCCGCGGGACCAATCAGCCCCAGCATTTT.

In nucleotides, the CDR3 is TGTGCCATCAGTGGGTACGAGGGCACTGAAGCTTTCTTT. This sequence encodes CAISGYEGTEAFF. The V gene is TRBV10-3, the J gene TRBJ1-1; D call uncertain. V was shortened by 4 bases and J by 4 bases, with 10 bases between the two germline ends. Germline CDR1 reads ENHRY; CDR2 reads SYGVKD. The CDR3 loop spans 13 amino acids.

This clone was detected once. The chain recombines TRBV4-3 with TRBJ1-1, with 7 positions matching TRBD1. The CDR3 loop spans 16 amino acids. Trimming took 1 base from V and 1 from J; bases not matched to a gene: 6. Germline V gives CDR1 LGHNA, CDR2 YSLEER. CDR3 loop: CASSQGEGTENTEAFF. Here the CDR3 DNA reads TGCGCCAGCAGCCAAGGGGAAGGGACAGAGAACACTGAAGCTTTCTTT.

This clone was detected once. This chain joins TRBV5-1 and TRBJ1-6, with 9 bases lining up with TRBD1. CDR1 and CDR2 from the germline V gene are SGHRS and YFSETQ. This CDR3 has 16 amino acids. The junction had 5 bases not matched to a gene; V was cut back by 2 bases and J by 5 bases. Here the CDR3 DNA reads TGCGCCAGCAGCTTCGGACAGGGGACGAATAATTCACCCCTCCACTTT. Its protein is CASSFGQGTNNSPLHF.

The genes are TRBV3-1 (or the pseudogene TRBV3-2) and TRBJ1-5; a possible D gene is TRBD1 (5 bases). V was cut by 1 base and J by 2 bases, with 9 bases left in between. CDR1 is LGHDT, CDR2 YNNKEL, per germline (reference sequence). The CDR3 length is 15 residues. Here the CDR3 reads CASSQVPGGNQPQHF. The CDR3 DNA reads as TGTGCCAGCAGCCAAGTACCGGGGGGCAATCAGCCCCAGCATTTT.

The rearrangement joins TRBV29-1 to TRBJ1-1; D gene uncertain. CDR3 size: 13 residues. Trimming cost V 0 bases and J 4 bases, with 9 bases left between them. The germline V gene encodes CDR1 SQVTM and CDR2 ANQGSEA. CDR3 in amino acids: CSVEELEGTEAFF. The CDR3 DNA reads as TGCAGCGTTGAAGAGTTAGAGGGCACTGAAGCTTTCTTT.

The gene calls are TRBV7-8 and TRBJ1-6; TRBD1 matches at 11 bases. The CDR3 contains 15 residues. V was pared by 4 bases and J by 10 bases, with 6 bases of the junction left unmatched. The germline CDR1 and CDR2 sequences are SGHVS and FQNEAQ. CDR3 sequence: CASSYWTGGESPLHF. CDR3 coding DNA: TGTGCCAGCAGCTATTGGACAGGGGGCGAATCACCCCTCCACTTT.

The chain employs TRBV2 and TRBJ1-2; D is ambiguous. Germline CDR1 is SNHLY and CDR2 is FYNNEI. This CDR3 has 13 amino acids. V shed 5 bases and J shed 1 base, with 8 bases lying between them. In DNA, the CDR3 is TGTGCCAGCAGTCCCGGTCGTAACTATGGCTACACCTTC. Translating it yields CASSPGRNYGYTF.

V gene TRBV4-1 combines with J gene TRBJ1-5; D call uncertain. V lost 1 base to trimming and J lost 6 bases, with 10 bases between them. The V gene's germline CDR1 is MGHRA and CDR2 YSYEKL. The CDR3 spans 14 residues. This chain's CDR3 is CASSQVGLGQPQHF. Here the CDR3 DNA reads TGCGCCAGCAGCCAAGTGGGCCTCGGTCAGCCCCAGCATTTT.

The chain recombines TRBV21-1 with TRBJ2-7; TRBD1, as called in the table, went unchecked against the DNA. TRBV21-1 is labeled a pseudogene. CDR3 size: 15 residues. CDR3 loop: CASSNLTAASYEQYF. The CDR3 DNA sequence: TGTGCCAGCAGCAATTTGACAGCCGCGAGCTACGAGCAGTACTTC.